The source of this T cell receptor (beta chain) is a study of T cells in Graves' hyperthyroidism and ophthalmopathy. Amplified TCR beta CDR3 regions came from RNA transcripts. Researchers ran a first-round RT-PCR on the TCR CDR3 using the HTBI primer set. TCRdb fed the multiplex PCR reads into MiXCR, producing one record per CDR3 protein. The sample yields 250,000 to 300,000 distinct CDR3 sequences, 13% seen once. At least ten counts were recorded for this clonotype. This blood was taken when hyperthyroidism was first diagnosed, before any ophthalmopathy symptoms existed. The source of the PBMCs was more than 9.5 ml of fresh peripheral blood. Sequencing was done on a sample of blood. The origin of this receptor is a woman between 25 and 40 years old with Graves' hyperthyroidism that later progressed to Graves' ophthalmopathy.

The CDR3 DNA sequence: TGTGCCAGCAGAGTTAGCGGGAGCGGAACAGATACGCAGTATTTT. It specifies CASRVSGSGTDTQYF. This chain joins TRBV6-1 and TRBJ2-3, with TRBD2 matching 9 bases. There are 15 residues in the CDR3. The germline V gene encodes CDR1 MNHNS and CDR2 SASEGT. The junction had 7 bases not matched to a gene; V was cut back by 6 bases and J by 3 bases.